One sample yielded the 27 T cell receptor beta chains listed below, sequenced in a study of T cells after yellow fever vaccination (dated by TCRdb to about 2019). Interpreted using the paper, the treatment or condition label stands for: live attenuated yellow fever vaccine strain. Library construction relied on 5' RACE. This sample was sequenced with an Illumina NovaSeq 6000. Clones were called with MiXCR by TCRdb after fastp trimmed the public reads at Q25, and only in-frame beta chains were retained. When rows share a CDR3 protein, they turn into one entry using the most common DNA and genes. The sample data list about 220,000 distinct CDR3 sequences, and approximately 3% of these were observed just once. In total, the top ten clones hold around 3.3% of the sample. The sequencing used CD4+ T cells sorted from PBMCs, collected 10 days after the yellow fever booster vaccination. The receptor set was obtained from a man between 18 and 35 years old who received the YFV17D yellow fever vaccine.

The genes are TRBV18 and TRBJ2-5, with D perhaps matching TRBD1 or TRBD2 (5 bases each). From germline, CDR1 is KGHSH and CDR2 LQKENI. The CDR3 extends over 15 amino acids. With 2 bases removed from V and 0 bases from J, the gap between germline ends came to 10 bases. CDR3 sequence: CASSPGTVYQETQYF. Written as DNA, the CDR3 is TGTGCCAGCTCACCAGGGACGGTGTACCAAGAGACCCAGTACTTC.

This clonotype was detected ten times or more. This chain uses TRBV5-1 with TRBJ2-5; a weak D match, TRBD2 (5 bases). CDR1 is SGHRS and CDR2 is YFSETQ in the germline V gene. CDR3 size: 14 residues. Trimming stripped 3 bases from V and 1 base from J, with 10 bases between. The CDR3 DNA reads TGCGCCAGCAGCTATCGGGGATCCCAAGAGACCCAGTACTTC. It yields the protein CASSYRGSQETQYF.

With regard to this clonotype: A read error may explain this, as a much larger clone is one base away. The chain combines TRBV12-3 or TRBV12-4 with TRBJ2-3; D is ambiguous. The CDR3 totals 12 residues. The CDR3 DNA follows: TGTGCCAGGAGTTCCAGTCAAGATACGCAGTATTTT. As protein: CARSSSQDTQYF.

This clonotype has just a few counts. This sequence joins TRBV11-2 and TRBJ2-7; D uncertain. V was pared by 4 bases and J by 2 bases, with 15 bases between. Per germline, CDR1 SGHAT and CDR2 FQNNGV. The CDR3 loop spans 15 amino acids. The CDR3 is CASSYGSLPPYEQYF. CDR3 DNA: TGTGCCAGCAGCTATGGGTCCCTTCCTCCCTACGAGCAGTACTTC.

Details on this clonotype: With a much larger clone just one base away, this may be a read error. This chain's CDR3 is CASSKDYEHYF. The CDR3 nucleotides are TGCGCCAGCAGCAAAGACTACGAGCACTACTTC. The rearrangement joins TRBV5-1 to TRBJ2-7, with D possibly TRBD2 on 5 matching bases. CDR1 and CDR2 from the germline V gene are SGHRS and YFSETQ. There are 11 residues in the CDR3.

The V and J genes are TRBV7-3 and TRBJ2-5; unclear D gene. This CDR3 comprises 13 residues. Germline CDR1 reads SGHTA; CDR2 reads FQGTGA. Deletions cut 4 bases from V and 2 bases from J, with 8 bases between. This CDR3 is CASSWQKQETQYF. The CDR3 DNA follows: TGTGCCAGCAGCTGGCAGAAACAAGAGACCCAGTACTTC. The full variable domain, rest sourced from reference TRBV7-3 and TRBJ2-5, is GAGVSQTPSNKVTEKGKYVELRCDPISGHTALYWYRQSLGQGPEFLIYFQGTGAADDSGLPNDRFFAVRPEGSVSTLKIQRTERGDSAVYLCASSWQKQETQYFGPGTRLLVL.

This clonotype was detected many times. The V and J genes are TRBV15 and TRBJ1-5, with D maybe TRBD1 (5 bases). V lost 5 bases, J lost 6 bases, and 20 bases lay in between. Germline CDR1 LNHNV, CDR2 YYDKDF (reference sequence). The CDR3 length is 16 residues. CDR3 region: CATSSSRATGSQPQHF. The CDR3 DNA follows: TGTGCCACCAGCTCTTCCCGGGCCACAGGTAGTCAGCCCCAGCATTTT. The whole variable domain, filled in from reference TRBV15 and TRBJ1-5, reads DAMVIQNPRYQVTQFGKPVTLSCSQTLNHNVMYWYQQKSSQAPKLLFHYYDKDFNNEADTPDNFQSRRPNTSFCFLDIRSPGLGDTAMYLCATSSSRATGSQPQHFGDGTRLSIL.

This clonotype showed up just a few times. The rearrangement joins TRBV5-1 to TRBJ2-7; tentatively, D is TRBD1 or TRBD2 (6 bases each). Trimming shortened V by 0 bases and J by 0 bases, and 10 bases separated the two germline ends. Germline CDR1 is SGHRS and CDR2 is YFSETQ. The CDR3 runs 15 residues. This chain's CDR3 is CASSLDPGASYEQYF. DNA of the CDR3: TGCGCCAGCAGCTTGGACCCGGGGGCCTCCTACGAGCAGTACTTC.

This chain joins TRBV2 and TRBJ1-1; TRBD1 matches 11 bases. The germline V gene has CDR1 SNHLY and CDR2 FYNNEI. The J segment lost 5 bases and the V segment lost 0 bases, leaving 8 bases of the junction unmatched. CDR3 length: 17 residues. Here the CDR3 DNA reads TGTGCCAGCAGTGAAGCGCCGGGGACAGGGGGTAAGACTGAAGCTTTCTTT. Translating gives CASSEAPGTGGKTEAFF.

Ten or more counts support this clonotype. The CDR3 bases are TGCGCCAGCTCAAGACAGGGTCCGCTCTCCGAGCAGTACTTC. It translates to CASSRQGPLSEQYF. The chain uses TRBV5-1 and TRBJ2-7; TRBD1 matches at 7 bases. V lost 7 bases to trimming and J lost 6 bases; unmatched junction nucleotides: 13. CDR1 is SGHRS and CDR2 is YFSETQ in the germline V gene. The CDR3 runs 14 residues.

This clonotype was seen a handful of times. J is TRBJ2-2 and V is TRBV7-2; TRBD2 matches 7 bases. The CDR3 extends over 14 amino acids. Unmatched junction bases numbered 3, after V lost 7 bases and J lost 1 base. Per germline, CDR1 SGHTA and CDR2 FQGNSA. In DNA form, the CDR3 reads TGTGCCAGCACCCTAGCGGAGAACACCGGGGAGCTGTTTTTT. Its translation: CASTLAENTGELFF.

The CDR3 is CASSPQGADGYTF. The CDR3 DNA reads TGTGCCAGCTCACCCCAGGGGGCAGATGGCTACACCTTC. The chain joins TRBV18 to TRBJ1-2, with 8 bases lining up with TRBD1. The V and J ends lost 3 bases and 6 bases, in that order; junction bases with no gene match: 3. The CDR3 extends over 13 amino acids. Germline V gene sequence: CDR1 KGHSH, CDR2 LQKENI.

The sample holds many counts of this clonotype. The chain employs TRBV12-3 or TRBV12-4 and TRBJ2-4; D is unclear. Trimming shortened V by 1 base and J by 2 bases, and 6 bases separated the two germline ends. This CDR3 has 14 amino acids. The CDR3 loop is CASSLGQSKNIQYF. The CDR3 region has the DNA TGTGCCAGCAGTTTAGGGCAGTCCAAAAACATTCAGTACTTC.

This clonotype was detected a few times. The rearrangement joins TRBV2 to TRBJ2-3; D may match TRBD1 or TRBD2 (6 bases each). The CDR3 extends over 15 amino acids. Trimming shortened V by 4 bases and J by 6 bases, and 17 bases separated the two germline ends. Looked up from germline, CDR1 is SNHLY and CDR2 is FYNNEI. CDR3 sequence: CASSAETGGTDTQYF. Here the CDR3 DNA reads TGTGCCAGCAGTGCGGAGACAGGAGGGACGGATACGCAGTATTTT. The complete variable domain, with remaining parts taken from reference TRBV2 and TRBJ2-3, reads EPEVTQTPSHQVTQMGQEVILRCVPISNHLYFYWYRQILGQKVEFLVSFYNNEISEKSEIFDDQFSVERPDGSNFTLKIRSTKLEDSAMYFCASSAETGGTDTQYFGPGTRLTVL.

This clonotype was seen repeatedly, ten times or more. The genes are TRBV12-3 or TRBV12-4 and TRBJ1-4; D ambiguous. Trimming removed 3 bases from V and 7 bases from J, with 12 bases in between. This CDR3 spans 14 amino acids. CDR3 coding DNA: TGTGCCAGCAGTTTTCGGGGAGGCGGTGAAAAACTGTTTTTT. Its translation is CASSFRGGGEKLFF.

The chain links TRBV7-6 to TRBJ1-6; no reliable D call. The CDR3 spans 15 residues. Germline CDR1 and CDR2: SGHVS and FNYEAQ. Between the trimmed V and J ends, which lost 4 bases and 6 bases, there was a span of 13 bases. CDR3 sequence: CASSSLFPGNSPLHF. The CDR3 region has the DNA TGTGCCAGCAGCTCCCTGTTCCCGGGTAATTCACCCCTCCACTTT.

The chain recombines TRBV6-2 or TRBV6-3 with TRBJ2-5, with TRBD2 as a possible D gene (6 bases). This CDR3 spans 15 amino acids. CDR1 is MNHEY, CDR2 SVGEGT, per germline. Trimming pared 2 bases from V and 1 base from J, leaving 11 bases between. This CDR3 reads CASSYRRDFQETQYF. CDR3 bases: TGTGCCAGCAGTTACCGCCGGGACTTCCAAGAGACCCAGTACTTC.

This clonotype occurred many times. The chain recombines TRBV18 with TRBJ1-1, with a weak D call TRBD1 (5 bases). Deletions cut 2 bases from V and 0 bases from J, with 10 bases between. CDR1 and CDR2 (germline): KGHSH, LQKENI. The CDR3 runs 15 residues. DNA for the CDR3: TGTGCCAGCTCACCAGGGGCGGACATGAACACTGAAGCTTTCTTT. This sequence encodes CASSPGADMNTEAFF.

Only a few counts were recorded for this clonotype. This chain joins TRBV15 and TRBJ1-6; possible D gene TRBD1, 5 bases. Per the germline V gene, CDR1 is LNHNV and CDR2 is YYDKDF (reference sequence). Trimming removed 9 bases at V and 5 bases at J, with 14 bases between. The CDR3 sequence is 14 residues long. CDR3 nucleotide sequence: TGTGCCACGCCGGGGGTGACGGATAATTCACCCCTCCACTTT. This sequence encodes CATPGVTDNSPLHF.

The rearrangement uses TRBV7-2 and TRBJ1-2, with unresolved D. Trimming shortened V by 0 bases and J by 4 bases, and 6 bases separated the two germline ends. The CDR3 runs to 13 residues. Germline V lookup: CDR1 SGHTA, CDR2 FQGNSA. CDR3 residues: CASSLAPIYGYTF. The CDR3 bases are TGTGCCAGCAGCTTAGCTCCAATCTATGGCTACACCTTC. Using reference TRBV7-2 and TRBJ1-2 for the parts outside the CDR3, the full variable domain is GAGVSQSPSNKVTEKGKDVELRCDPISGHTALYWYRQSLGQGLEFLIYFQGNSAPDKSGLPSDRFSAERTGGSVSTLTIQRTQQEDSAVYLCASSLAPIYGYTFGSGTRLTVV.

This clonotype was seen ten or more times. CDR3 protein: CASSLAMDREAFF. The DNA of the CDR3 is TGTGCCAGCAGCTTAGCGATGGACAGGGAAGCTTTCTTT. The chain joins TRBV7-8 to TRBJ1-1; 7 nucleotides match TRBD1. The germline V gene encodes CDR1 SGHVS and CDR2 FQNEAQ. The CDR3 runs to 13 residues. With V trimmed by 0 bases and J by 8 bases, 3 bases remained unmatched.

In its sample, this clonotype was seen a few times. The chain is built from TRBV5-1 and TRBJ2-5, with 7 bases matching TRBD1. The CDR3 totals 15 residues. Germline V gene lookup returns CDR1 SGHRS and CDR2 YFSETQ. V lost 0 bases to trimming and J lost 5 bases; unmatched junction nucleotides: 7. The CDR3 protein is CASSLDRGSGETQYF. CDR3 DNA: TGCGCCAGCAGCTTGGACAGGGGATCGGGGGAGACCCAGTACTTC.

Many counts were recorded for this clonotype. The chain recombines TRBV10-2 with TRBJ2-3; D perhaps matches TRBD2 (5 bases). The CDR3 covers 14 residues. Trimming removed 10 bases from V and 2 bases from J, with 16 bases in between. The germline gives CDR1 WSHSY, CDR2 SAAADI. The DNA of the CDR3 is TGCGCCACTGCAACTAGTCACCTCACAGATACGCAGTATTTT. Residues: CATATSHLTDTQYF.

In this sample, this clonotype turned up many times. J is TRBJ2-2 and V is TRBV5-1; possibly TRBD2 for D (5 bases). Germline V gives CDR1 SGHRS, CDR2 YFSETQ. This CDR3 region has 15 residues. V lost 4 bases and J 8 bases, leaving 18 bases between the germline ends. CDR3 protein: CASSPDGRGTGELFF. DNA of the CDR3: TGCGCCAGCAGCCCCGATGGTCGGGGAACGGGGGAGCTGTTTTTT.

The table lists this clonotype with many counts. The CDR3 here is CSARSPGGNQPQHF. As DNA, the CDR3 is TGCAGTGCTAGATCTCCAGGGGGCAATCAGCCCCAGCATTTT. The chain carries TRBV20-1 and TRBJ1-5; a weak D match, TRBD1 (6 bases). The CDR3 has 14 residues. Trimming shortened V by 2 bases and J by 2 bases, and 10 bases separated the two germline ends. Germline V gives CDR1 DFQATT, CDR2 SNEGSKA (reference sequence).

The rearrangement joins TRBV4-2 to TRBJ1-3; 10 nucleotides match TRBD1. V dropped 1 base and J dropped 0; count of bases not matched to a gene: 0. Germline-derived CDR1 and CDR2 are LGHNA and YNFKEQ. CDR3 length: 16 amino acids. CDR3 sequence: CASSQGQGASGNTIYF. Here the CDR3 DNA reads TGTGCCAGCAGCCAAGGACAGGGGGCCTCTGGAAACACCATATATTTT.

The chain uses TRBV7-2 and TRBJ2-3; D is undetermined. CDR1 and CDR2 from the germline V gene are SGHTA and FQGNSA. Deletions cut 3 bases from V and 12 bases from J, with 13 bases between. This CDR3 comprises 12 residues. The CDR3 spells CASSFHDRSQYF. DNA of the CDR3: TGTGCCAGCAGCTTCCACGACCGAAGTCAGTATTTT. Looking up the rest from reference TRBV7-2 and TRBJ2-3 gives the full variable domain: GAGVSQSPSNKVTEKGKDVELRCDPISGHTALYWYRQSLGQGLEFLIYFQGNSAPDKSGLPSDRFSAERTGGSVSTLTIQRTQQEDSAVYLCASSFHDRSQYFGPGTRLTVL.